This TCR beta chain derives from a study of blood T cell repertoires in COVID-19. Some clones are missing from TCRdb's copy, which holds only in-frame ones; the method was immunoSEQ multiplex PCR. The sample lists 84,000 or so clones; around 83% were seen once. The length of the CDR3 is 14 residues. The germline V gene has CDR1 GTSNPN and CDR2 SVGIG (reference sequence). J gave up 4 bases and V 4 bases, and 4 bases lay outside the gene matches. This TCR came from a man at least 80 years old with active or convalescent COVID-19. The chain links TRBV30 to TRBJ2-5; 12 nucleotides match TRBD2. Source material: peripheral blood. The CDR3 DNA sequence: TGTGCCTGGAAACTAGCGGGAGGCGGAGAGACCCAGTACTTC. Protein: CAWKLAGGGETQYF.